Only one count was recorded for the clone carrying this T cell receptor beta chain. The antigen is undetermined. The run depth of the assay was deep. Sequencing was performed with immunoSEQ multiplex PCR; in TCRdb, only in-frame clones are kept and a portion is missing. The sample records hundreds of thousands of clones, 85% to 95% being singletons. This sample is drawn from a study of shared clonotypes between healthy human individuals. Findings and limits, study-wide: Several donors shared about 5% of their naive CD4 clonotypes.

Terminally differentiated effector memory CD45RA+ cells were excluded by CCR7 positive selection of CD45RO-negative cells. The receptor comes from a woman younger than 45 in good health. The sample comprised naive CD8+ T cells sorted from blood.

This CDR3 reads CASSAGTSNYNEQFF. The CDR3, as DNA: TGTGCCAGCTCAGCCGGGACTAGTAACTACAATGAGCAGTTCTTC. V gene TRBV27 combines with J gene TRBJ2-1; 8 bases fit TRBD2. This CDR3 is 15 amino acids long. Germline lookup yields CDR1 MNHEY and CDR2 SMNVEV (reference sequence). V lost 8 bases to trimming and J lost 3 bases; unmatched junction nucleotides: 9.